A selection of T cell receptor beta chains follows, all from one sample in a study of shared clonotypes between healthy human individuals. The method was immunoSEQ multiplex PCR; TCRdb's version includes in-frame clones alone and lacks a portion of them. In the table there are over 95,000 clones, over 65% of which are singletons. Sample: memory CD8+ T cells sorted from blood. Source of these receptors: a young woman in good health. The CDR3 runs from the conserved cysteine through the conserved F or W. The order of the fields is J gene, V gene, clone size, D gene, CDR3 protein, CDR3 DNA. D genes are given only for firm matches. For some rows the clone size is stated as once, few or many, or as a class when expanded; others skip it.

TRBJ2-6,TRBV15,few,NA,CATSGDRISGANVLTF,TGTGCCACCAGCGGCGACAGAATCTCTGGGGCCAACGTCCTGACTTTC
TRBJ1-1,TRBV29-1,NA,TRBD1,CSVELTGSFTEAFF,TGCAGCGTTGAATTGACAGGGAGCTTTACTGAAGCTTTCTTT
TRBJ2-7,TRBV6-1,NA,TRBD1,CASREQGSSYEQYF,TGTGCCAGCAGGGAACAGGGGAGCTCCTACGAGCAGTACTTC
TRBJ1-1,TRBV7-9,NA,NA,CASSPQGRATEAFF,TGTGCCAGCAGCCCCCAAGGCAGGGCCACTGAAGCTTTCTTT
TRBJ2-1,TRBV27,NA,TRBD2,CASSALTSGSYNEQFF,TGTGCCAGCAGTGCACTAACTAGCGGGAGTTACAATGAGCAGTTCTTC
TRBJ2-1,TRBV27,many,TRBD2,CASSERTGTIPYNEQFF,TGTGCCAGCAGTGAAAGGACCGGGACTATCCCCTACAATGAGCAGTTCTTC
TRBJ2-2,TRBV6-6,NA,TRBD2,CASSYSGLVNTGELFF,TGTGCCAGCAGTTACTCCGGACTAGTCAACACCGGGGAGCTGTTTTTT
TRBJ2-3,TRBV19,NA,NA,CASSVGGGSTDTQYF,TGTGCCAGTAGTGTAGGAGGAGGTAGCACAGATACGCAGTATTTT
TRBJ2-7,TRBV28,NA,NA,CASTRSSEVLRGQYF,TGTGCCAGCACTCGTTCTAGCGAAGTACTACGGGGGCAGTACTTC
TRBJ2-7,TRBV6-1,NA,NA,CASSARQVPYEQYF,TGTGCCAGCAGTGCCCGACAGGTCCCCTACGAGCAGTACTTC
TRBJ2-5,TRBV5-1,NA,NA,CASSLEAGQETQYF,TGCGCCAGCAGCTTGGAAGCGGGCCAAGAGACCCAGTACTTC
TRBJ1-2,TRBV28,NA,NA,CASAVAGYGYTF,TGTGCCAGCGCCGTTGCGGGCTATGGCTACACCTTC
TRBJ1-2,TRBV2,few,NA,CASSDPGAIYGYTF,TGTGCCAGCAGTGATCCCGGTGCGATCTATGGCTACACCTTC
TRBJ2-1,TRBV7-9,NA,TRBD1,CASSLARDRANEQFF,TGTGCCAGCAGCTTAGCTCGCGACAGGGCCAATGAGCAGTTCTTC
TRBJ1-1,TRBV28,NA,NA,CASRTASGSFGTEAFF,TGTGCCAGCAGAACTGCCTCCGGGAGTTTTGGGACTGAAGCTTTCTTT
TRBJ2-3,TRBV19,NA,TRBD2,CASSNSGRAKDTQYF,TGTGCCAGTAGTAATAGCGGGAGGGCCAAAGATACGCAGTATTTT
TRBJ1-1,TRBV2,once,NA,CASHRELRTEAFF,TGTGCCAGTCACAGGGAGCTGAGAACTGAAGCTTTCTTT
TRBJ2-7,TRBV5-1,once,TRBD2,CASSTAGLAPFRHEQYF,TGCGCCAGCAGCACGGCCGGACTAGCACCATTTAGACACGAGCAGTACTTC
TRBJ2-1,TRBV6-1,few,TRBD1,CASSEGVGQANEQFF,TGTGCCAGCAGTGAAGGGGTAGGACAGGCCAATGAGCAGTTCTTC
TRBJ1-3,TRBV28,many,NA,CASSIDGGTGNTIYF,TGTGCCAGCAGTATCGATGGCGGCACTGGAAACACCATATATTTT
TRBJ2-7,TRBV29-1,NA,TRBD2,CSVAGTSGTLDEQYF,TGCAGCGTTGCCGGGACTAGCGGGACGCTCGACGAGCAGTACTTC
TRBJ2-7,TRBV6-5,NA,NA,CASSYSKTANYEQYF,TGTGCCAGCAGTTACTCGAAAACAGCTAACTACGAGCAGTACTTC
TRBJ2-7,TRBV5-1,NA,NA,CASTLWAPSYGQYF,TGCGCCAGCACTCTTTGGGCTCCGTCATACGGGCAGTACTTC
TRBJ2-7,TRBV28,NA,TRBD1,CASSLGQEAHEQYF,TGTGCCAGCAGTTTGGGACAGGAGGCCCACGAGCAGTACTTC
TRBJ2-1,TRBV19,NA,TRBD2,CASTPGGLAANNEQFF,TGTGCCAGTACCCCTGGCGGGCTAGCGGCTAACAATGAGCAGTTCTTC
TRBJ1-2,TRBV27,NA,TRBD1,CASSSRGTDYGYTF,TGTGCCAGCAGTTCGAGGGGGACAGACTATGGCTACACCTTC
TRBJ1-2,TRBV5-8,few,TRBD1,CASSGDRAYGYTF,TGTGCCAGCAGCGGGGACAGGGCCTATGGCTACACCTTC
TRBJ1-2,TRBV6-5,NA,NA,CASSYSFRGRVYGYTF,TGTGCCAGCAGTTACTCCTTCCGGGGGCGCGTCTATGGCTACACCTTC
TRBJ2-2,TRBV15,NA,NA,CATSRRGTSQYTGELFF,TGTGCCACCAGCAGAAGGGGGACAAGCCAGTACACCGGGGAGCTGTTTTTT
TRBJ2-4,TRBV11-2,NA,NA,CASSLRLQLAKNIQYF,TGTGCCAGCAGCTTGAGGCTACAATTAGCCAAAAACATTCAGTACTTC
TRBJ2-1,TRBV9,NA,NA,CASSVAVGEQFF,TGTGCCAGCAGCGTGGCGGTTGGGGAGCAGTTCTTC
TRBJ2-2,TRBV10-3,NA,TRBD1,CAISVQGVSNTGELFF,TGTGCCATCAGTGTCCAGGGGGTGTCGAACACCGGGGAGCTGTTTTTT
TRBJ2-6,TRBV6-6,NA,NA,CASELRRTGANVLTF,TGTGCCAGCGAGTTGAGGAGGACTGGGGCCAACGTCCTGACTTTC
TRBJ2-1,TRBV10-3,few,TRBD2,CAISESVASGDYNEQFF,TGTGCCATCAGTGAGTCCGTCGCTAGCGGGGATTACAATGAGCAGTTCTTC
TRBJ2-2,TRBV27,NA,TRBD2,CASSWGLAGGATGELFF,TGTGCCAGCAGTTGGGGGTTAGCGGGAGGTGCAACCGGGGAGCTGTTTTTT
TRBJ2-7,TRBV2,many,NA,CASRAGEPYEQYF,TGTGCCAGCAGGGCAGGAGAGCCCTACGAGCAGTACTTC
TRBJ1-5,TRBV27,few,NA,CASSQQGQGSNQPQHF,TGTGCCAGCAGTCAACAGGGTCAGGGTAGCAATCAGCCCCAGCATTTT
TRBJ2-1,TRBV6-6,once,TRBD2,CASSDSAGGGYNEQFF,TGTGCCAGCAGTGACTCGGCGGGAGGTGGGTACAATGAGCAGTTCTTC
TRBJ2-7,TRBV18,NA,TRBD1,CASSPKGTATSLEQYF,TGTGCCAGCTCACCAAAGGGGACAGCGACCTCCCTCGAGCAGTACTTC
TRBJ2-7,TRBV29-1,few,NA,CSVEGASSVYEQYF,TGCAGCGTTGAGGGAGCCAGCTCAGTCTACGAGCAGTACTTC
TRBJ2-3,TRBV25-1,NA,TRBD2,CASSGGLAGGTDTQYF,TGTGCCAGCAGTGGAGGACTAGCGGGAGGCACAGATACGCAGTATTTT
TRBJ1-2,TRBV6-6,NA,NA,CASSAHRPSEGYTF,TGTGCCAGCAGTGCACACCGGCCCTCGGAAGGCTACACCTTC
TRBJ1-5,TRBV25-1,NA,NA,CASSALGEEDSNQPQHF,TGTGCCAGCAGTGCTTTAGGAGAAGAAGATAGCAATCAGCCCCAGCATTTT
TRBJ2-7,TRBV7-6,NA,NA,CASSLFPSSYEQYF,TGTGCCAGCAGCTTATTCCCCAGTTCCTACGAGCAGTACTTC
TRBJ2-7,TRBV2,NA,TRBD1,CASIPGQANYEQYF,TGTGCCAGCATCCCGGGACAGGCTAACTACGAGCAGTACTTC
TRBJ2-7,TRBV5-4,NA,NA,CASSLDGGTGGEQYF,TGTGCCAGCAGCTTGGATGGCGGGACTGGAGGCGAGCAGTACTTC
TRBJ1-5,TRBV6-4,few,TRBD1,CASSDSGGANQPQHF,TGTGCCAGCAGTGACTCAGGGGGCGCGAATCAGCCCCAGCATTTT
TRBJ2-5,TRBV11-2,NA,TRBD1,CASSHPSRQGRETQYF,TGTGCCAGCAGCCATCCCTCCCGACAGGGACGGGAGACCCAGTACTTC
TRBJ2-1,TRBV10-2,NA,NA,CASSPVNGNEQFF,TGCGCCAGCAGCCCAGTCAACGGCAATGAGCAGTTCTTC
TRBJ2-1,TRBV16,NA,TRBD2,CASSQSAGGGNEQFF,TGTGCCAGCAGCCAATCAGCGGGAGGGGGCAATGAGCAGTTCTTC
TRBJ2-2,TRBV2,NA,TRBD2,CASSPLAGGFGELFF,TGTGCCAGCAGTCCTCTAGCGGGAGGTTTCGGGGAGCTGTTTTTT
TRBJ2-1,TRBV25-1,NA,TRBD2,CASSGLAGDSYNEQFF,TGTGCCAGCAGTGGACTAGCGGGAGACTCCTACAATGAGCAGTTCTTC
TRBJ2-5,TRBV6-4,NA,TRBD2,CASSRTSGNQETQYF,TGTGCCAGCAGCCGGACTAGCGGGAACCAAGAGACCCAGTACTTC
TRBJ2-7,TRBV9,NA,NA,CASSASRAPYEQYF,TGTGCCAGCAGCGCATCCAGAGCCCCCTACGAGCAGTACTTC
TRBJ2-7,TRBV27,NA,TRBD1,CASRQGVRSDEQYF,TGTGCCAGCAGACAGGGGGTGCGGTCCGACGAGCAGTACTTC
TRBJ2-1,TRBV7-6,NA,NA,CASSLGLRDFIHNEQFF,TGTGCCAGCAGCTTAGGACTCCGGGACTTCATACACAATGAGCAGTTCTTC
TRBJ1-5,TRBV6-4,NA,NA,CASSEEGNQPQHF,TGTGCCAGCAGTGAAGAAGGGAATCAGCCCCAGCATTTT
TRBJ1-2,TRBV6-5,once,NA,CASSYSLTFPYGYTF,TGTGCCAGCAGTTACTCGTTGACCTTCCCCTATGGCTACACCTTC
TRBJ1-2,TRBV29-1,NA,NA,CSVEDHGGGYTF,TGCAGCGTTGAAGATCATGGGGGGGGCTACACCTTC
TRBJ2-7,TRBV2,NA,NA,CASVDSEPYEQYF,TGTGCCAGCGTGGACAGCGAGCCCTACGAGCAGTACTTC